Each of the 11 T cell receptor beta chains below was sequenced from the same sample in a study of cytomegalovirus exposure and HLA in healthy donors. With 60 Vbeta and 13 Jbeta primers, the PCR was carried out. Sequencing used immunoSEQ multiplex PCR; TCRdb keeps in-frame clones, though not all of them. The table has some 120,000 clones, 60% to 85% seen once. Material for sequencing was PBMCs. All receptors come from a man aged 25 to 40 in good health and CMV-seronegative.

This rearrangement joins TRBV29-1 to TRBJ2-7; 7 bases are a match to TRBD1. J lost 5 bases, V lost 6 bases, and 10 bases had no gene match. Germline V gene sequence: CDR1 SQVTM, CDR2 ANQGSEA. This CDR3 region has 13 residues. The CDR3 protein is CSVVGQNRDEQYF. The CDR3 DNA sequence: TGCAGCGTCGTGGGACAGAATCGGGACGAGCAGTACTTC.

The J gene is TRBJ1-5, the V gene TRBV6-5; D gene uncertain. Germline CDR1 reads MNHEY; CDR2 reads SVGAGI. The CDR3 covers 13 residues. Deletions cut 8 bases from V and 3 bases from J, with 11 bases between. The CDR3 bases are TGTGCCAGCGGAAGGAGTTTCAATCAGCCCCAGCATTTT. Its translation: CASGRSFNQPQHF.

This sequence joins TRBV11-3 and TRBJ2-2, with D tentatively TRBD1 (6 bases). Germline loops: CDR1 SGHNT, CDR2 YENEEA. V shed 4 bases and J shed 5 bases, with 14 bases lying between them. This CDR3 spans 15 amino acids. In nucleotides, the CDR3 is TGTGCCAGCAGCTCGGACAGCCACGCAACCGGGGAGCTGTTTTTT. Encoded protein: CASSSDSHATGELFF.

This chain joins TRBV9 and TRBJ1-2, with D possibly matching TRBD1 (6 bases). The CDR3 totals 14 residues. Trimming took off 0 bases at V and 4 bases at J, with 10 bases between the two ends. The germline gives CDR1 SGDLS, CDR2 YYNGEE. The CDR3 here is CASSVVTGFYGYTF. DNA for the CDR3: TGTGCCAGCAGCGTAGTGACAGGCTTCTATGGCTACACCTTC.

The chain carries TRBV18 and TRBJ1-3, with TRBD1 as a possible D gene (6 bases). The V end was cut by 5 bases, the J end by 0 bases, with 14 bases between. The CDR3 sequence is 16 residues long. Germline CDR1 and CDR2: KGHSH and LQKENI. CDR3 in amino acids: CASSADRLHSGNTIYF. The CDR3 region has the DNA TGTGCCAGCTCAGCCGACAGGCTCCACTCTGGAAACACCATATATTTT.

This chain uses TRBV7-6 with TRBJ2-7; 7 bases map to TRBD1. The V gene end was trimmed by 5 bases and the J gene end by 5 bases; junction bases not matched to a gene: 18. The CDR3 spans 17 residues. Germline CDR1 is SGHVS and CDR2 is FNYEAQ. The DNA for the CDR3 is TGTGCCAGCAGCAAGTGGGACAGCCTAGAGGATTTGGACGAGCAGTACTTC. Residues: CASSKWDSLEDLDEQYF.

The chain uses TRBV5-6 and TRBJ1-6; D call uncertain. The V gene lost 0 bases and the J gene lost 8 bases, with 3 bases spanning the gap. The CDR3 runs to 12 residues. Germline CDR1 and CDR2: SGHDT and YYEEEE. CDR3 amino acids: CASSLGDSPLHF. The CDR3, as DNA: TGTGCCAGCAGCTTGGGAGATTCACCCCTCCACTTT.

The V and J genes are TRBV14 and TRBJ1-4; D remains unclear. Per germline, CDR1 SGHDN and CDR2 FVKESK. V lost 4 bases and J 7 bases, leaving 19 bases between the germline ends. This CDR3 has 16 amino acids. The CDR3 protein is CASSLREQRAGEKLFF. As DNA, the CDR3 is TGTGCCAGCAGCCTAAGAGAGCAGAGGGCCGGTGAAAAACTGTTTTTT.

This sequence joins TRBV30 and TRBJ1-6; no clear D gene. Per the germline V gene, CDR1 is GTSNPN and CDR2 is SVGIG (reference sequence). Trimming left V 3 bases short and J 7 bases short, with 10 bases between. This CDR3 is built from 13 residues. The CDR3 here is CAWRWAENSPLHF. For the CDR3, the DNA is TGTGCCTGGAGATGGGCAGAGAATTCACCCCTCCACTTT. Full variable domain (remainder filled in from reference TRBV30 and TRBJ1-6): SQTIHQWPATLVQPVGSPLSLECTVEGTSNPNLYWYRQAAGRGLQLLFYSVGIGQISSEVPQNLSASRPQDRQFILSSKKLLLSDSGFYLCAWRWAENSPLHFGNGTRLTVT.

This clone came up a few times. The rearrangement joins TRBV25-1 to TRBJ1-1; D call uncertain. The germline V gene encodes CDR1 MGHDK and CDR2 SYGVNS. CDR3 size: 15 residues. V was trimmed by 4 bases and J by 2 bases, leaving 14 bases between them. CDR3 sequence reads: CASSAPGGYNTEAFF. The CDR3 nucleotides are TGTGCCAGCAGTGCCCCGGGTGGGTATAACACTGAAGCTTTCTTT.

The J gene is TRBJ1-3, the V gene TRBV29-1; a weak D match, TRBD1 (6 bases). Germline CDR1 is SQVTM and CDR2 is ANQGSEA. The V and J ends lost 6 bases and 1 base respectively, with 19 bases between them. The CDR3 has 16 residues. CDR3 protein: CSVAAGALGSGNTIYF. The CDR3 DNA sequence: TGCAGCGTGGCAGCAGGGGCACTAGGGTCTGGAAACACCATATATTTT.